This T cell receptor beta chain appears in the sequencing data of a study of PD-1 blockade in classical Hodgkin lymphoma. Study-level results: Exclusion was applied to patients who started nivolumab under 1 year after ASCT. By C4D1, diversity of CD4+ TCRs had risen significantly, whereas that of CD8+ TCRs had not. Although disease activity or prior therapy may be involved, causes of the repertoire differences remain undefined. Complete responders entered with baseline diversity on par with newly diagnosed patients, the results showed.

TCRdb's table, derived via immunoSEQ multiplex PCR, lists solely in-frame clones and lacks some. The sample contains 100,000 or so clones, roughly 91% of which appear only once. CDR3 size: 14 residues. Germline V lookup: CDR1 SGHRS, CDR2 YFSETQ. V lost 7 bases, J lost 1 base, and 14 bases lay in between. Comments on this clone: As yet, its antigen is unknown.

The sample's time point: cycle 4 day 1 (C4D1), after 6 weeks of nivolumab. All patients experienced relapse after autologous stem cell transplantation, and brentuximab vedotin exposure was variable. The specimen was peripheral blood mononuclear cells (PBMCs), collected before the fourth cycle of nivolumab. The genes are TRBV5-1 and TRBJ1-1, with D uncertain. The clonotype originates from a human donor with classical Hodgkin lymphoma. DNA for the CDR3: TGCGCCAGCGGGTCTAACGGAAGGAACACTGAAGCTTTCTTT. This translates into CASGSNGRNTEAFF.